In its sample, the clone carrying this T cell receptor (beta chain) was seen a few times. A J-beta primer mix and a sample-barcoded 5' primer were used in a second PCR of about 7 to 12 cycles. Each cDNA molecule carried a tag from a template-switch adaptor that contained 12 random nucleotides. TCRdb re-called the 5' RACE reads with MiXCR, one entry per CDR3 protein. The data show under 800,000 distinct CDR3 sequences, with about 21% seen just once and roughly 3.9% held by the top ten. These data are taken from a study of blood T cells in healthy people across ages. This CDR3 region has 14 residues. Looked up from germline, CDR1 is SQVTM and CDR2 is ANQGSEA. The trim removed 3 bases at V and 9 bases at J, leaving 7 bases unmatched. Each sample yielded at least 6.5 million isolated PBMCs.

The clonotype was recovered from a man between 65 and 79 years old in good health. V usage is TRBV29-1 and J usage is TRBJ2-6; the match to TRBD1 covers 8 bases. Sample: blood. The CDR3 here is CSVDGTGLGNVLTF. Written as DNA, the CDR3 is TGCAGCGTTGACGGGACAGGTTTAGGCAACGTCCTGACTTTC.